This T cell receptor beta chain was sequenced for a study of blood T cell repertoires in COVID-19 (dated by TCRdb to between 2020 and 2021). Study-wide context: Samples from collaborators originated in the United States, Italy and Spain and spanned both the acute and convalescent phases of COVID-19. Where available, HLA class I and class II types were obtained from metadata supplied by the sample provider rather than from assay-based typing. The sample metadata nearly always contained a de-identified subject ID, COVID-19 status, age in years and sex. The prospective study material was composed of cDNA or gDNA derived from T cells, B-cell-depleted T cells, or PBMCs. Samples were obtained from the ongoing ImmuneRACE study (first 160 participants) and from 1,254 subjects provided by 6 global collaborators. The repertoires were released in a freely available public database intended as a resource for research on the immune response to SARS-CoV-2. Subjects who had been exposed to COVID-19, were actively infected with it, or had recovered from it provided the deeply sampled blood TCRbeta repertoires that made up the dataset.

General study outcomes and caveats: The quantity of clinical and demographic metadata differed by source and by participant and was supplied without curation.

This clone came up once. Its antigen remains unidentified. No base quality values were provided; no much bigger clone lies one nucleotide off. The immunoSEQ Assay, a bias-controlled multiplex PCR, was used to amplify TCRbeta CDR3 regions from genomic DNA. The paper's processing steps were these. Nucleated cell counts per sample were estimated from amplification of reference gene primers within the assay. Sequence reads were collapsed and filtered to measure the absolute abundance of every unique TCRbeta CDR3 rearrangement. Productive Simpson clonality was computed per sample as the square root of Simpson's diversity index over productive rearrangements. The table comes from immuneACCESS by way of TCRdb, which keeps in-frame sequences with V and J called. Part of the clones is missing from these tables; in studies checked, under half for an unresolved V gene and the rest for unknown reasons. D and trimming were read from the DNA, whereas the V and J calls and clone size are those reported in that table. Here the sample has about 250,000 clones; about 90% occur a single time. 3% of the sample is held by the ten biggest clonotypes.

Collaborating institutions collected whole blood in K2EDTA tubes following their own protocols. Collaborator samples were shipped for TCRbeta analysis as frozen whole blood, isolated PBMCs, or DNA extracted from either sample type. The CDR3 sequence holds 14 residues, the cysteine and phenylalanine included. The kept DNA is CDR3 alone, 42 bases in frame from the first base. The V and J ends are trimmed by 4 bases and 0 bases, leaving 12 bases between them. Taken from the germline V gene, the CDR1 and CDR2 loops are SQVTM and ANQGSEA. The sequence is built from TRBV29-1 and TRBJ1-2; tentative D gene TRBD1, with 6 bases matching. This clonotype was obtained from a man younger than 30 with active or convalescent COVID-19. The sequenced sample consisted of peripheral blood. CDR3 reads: CSVGGRSANYGYTF. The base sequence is TGCAGCGTTGGGGGGCGCAGTGCTAACTATGGCTACACCTTC. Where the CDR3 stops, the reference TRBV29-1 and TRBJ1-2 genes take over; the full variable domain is SAVISQKPSRDICQRGTSLTIQCQVDSQVTMMFWYRQQPGQSLTLIATANQGSEATYESGFVIDKFPISRPNLTFSTLTVSNMSPEDSSIYLCSVGGRSANYGYTFGSGTRLTVV.